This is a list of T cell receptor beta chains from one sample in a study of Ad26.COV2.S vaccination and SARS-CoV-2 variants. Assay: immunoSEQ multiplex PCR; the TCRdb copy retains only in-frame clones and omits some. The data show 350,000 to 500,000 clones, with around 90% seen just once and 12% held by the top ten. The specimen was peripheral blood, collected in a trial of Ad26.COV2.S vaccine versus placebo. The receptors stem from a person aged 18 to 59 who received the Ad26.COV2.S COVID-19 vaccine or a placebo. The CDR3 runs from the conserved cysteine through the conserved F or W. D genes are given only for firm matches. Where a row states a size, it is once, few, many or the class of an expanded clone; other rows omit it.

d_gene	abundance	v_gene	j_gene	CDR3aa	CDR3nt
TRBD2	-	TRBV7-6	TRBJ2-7	CASSRGGRERYEQYF	TGTGCCAGCAGCCGGGGGGGGCGGGAGAGGTACGAGCAGTACTTC
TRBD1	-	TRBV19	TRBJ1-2	CASVGQRQGAGGYTF	TGTGCCAGTGTGGGTCAGCGACAGGGGGCTGGTGGCTACACCTTC
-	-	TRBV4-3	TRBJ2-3	CASSQDSPGASDTQYF	TGCGCCAGCAGCCAAGACAGCCCAGGGGCGTCAGATACGCAGTATTTT
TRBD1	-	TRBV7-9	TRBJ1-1	CASSPPHRGPDTEAFF	TGTGCCAGCAGCCCACCTCACAGGGGGCCGGACACTGAAGCTTTCTTT
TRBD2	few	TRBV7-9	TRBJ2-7	CASSLVRTSGIRSLYEQYF	TGTGCCAGCAGCTTAGTAAGGACTAGCGGGATACGGAGTTTGTACGAGCAGTACTTC
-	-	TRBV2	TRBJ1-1	CASIQQENLNTEAFF	TGTGCCAGCATCCAACAGGAGAATTTGAACACTGAAGCTTTCTTT
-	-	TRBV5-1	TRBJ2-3	CASSLVARTDTQYF	TGCGCCAGCAGCTTGGTGGCTAGGACAGATACGCAGTATTTT
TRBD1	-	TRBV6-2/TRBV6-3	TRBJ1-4	CASSWTGREKLFF	TGTGCCAGCAGTTGGACAGGCCGTGAAAAACTGTTTTTT
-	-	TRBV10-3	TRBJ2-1	CAITEASLDEQFF	TGTGCCATCACGGAGGCTTCGTTGGATGAGCAGTTCTTC
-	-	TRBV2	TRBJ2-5	CASSDWAGTSPNYF	TGTGCCAGCAGTGATTGGGCCGGGACTTCCCCAAATTACTTC
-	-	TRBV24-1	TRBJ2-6	CATSVFGQGSAGANVLTF	TGTGCCACCAGTGTATTCGGCCAGGGATCCGCCGGGGCCAACGTCCTGACTTTC
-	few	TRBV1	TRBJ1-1	CTSNTGTGGMNTEAFF	TGCACCAGCAACACCGGGACAGGGGGCATGAACACTGAAGCTTTCTTT
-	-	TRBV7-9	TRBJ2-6	CASSLASHGANVLTF	TGTGCCAGCAGCTTAGCCTCCCATGGGGCCAACGTCCTGACTTTC
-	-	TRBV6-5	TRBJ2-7	CASSYSGGLDEQYF	TGTGCCAGCAGTTACTCAGGGGGGCTCGACGAGCAGTACTTC
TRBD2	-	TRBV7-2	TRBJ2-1	CASSSPALAGGGREQFF	TGTGCCAGCAGCTCCCCCGCCCTAGCGGGAGGGGGAAGGGAGCAGTTCTTC
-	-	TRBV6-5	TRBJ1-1	CASTWGGGTEAFF	TGTGCCAGCACCTGGGGAGGAGGGACTGAAGCTTTCTTT
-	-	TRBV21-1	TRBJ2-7	CASSKGGVTYEQYF	TGTGCCAGCAGCAAGGGGGGAGTCACCTACGAGCAGTACTTC
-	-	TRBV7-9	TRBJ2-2	CASSLNSGTGELFF	TGTGCCAGCAGCTTAAATAGTGGCACCGGGGAGCTGTTTTTT
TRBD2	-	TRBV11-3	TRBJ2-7	CASSYSSGPYEQYF	TGTGCCAGCAGCTATTCTAGCGGACCCTACGAGCAGTACTTC
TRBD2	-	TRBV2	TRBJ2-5	CASRGRVAGVGETQYF	TGTGCCAGCAGGGGAAGGGTAGCGGGAGTGGGAGAGACCCAGTACTTC